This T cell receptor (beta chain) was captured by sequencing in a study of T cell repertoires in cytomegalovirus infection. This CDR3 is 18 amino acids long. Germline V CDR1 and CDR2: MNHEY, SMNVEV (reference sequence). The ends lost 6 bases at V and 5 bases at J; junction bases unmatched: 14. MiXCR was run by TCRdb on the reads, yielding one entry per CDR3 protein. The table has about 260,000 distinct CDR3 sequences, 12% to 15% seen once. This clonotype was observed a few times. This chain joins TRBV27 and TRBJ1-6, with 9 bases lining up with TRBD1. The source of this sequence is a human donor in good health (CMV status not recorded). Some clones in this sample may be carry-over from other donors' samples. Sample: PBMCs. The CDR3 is CASSHLPGQGNDNSPLHF. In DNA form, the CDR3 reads TGTGCCAGCAGCCACCTCCCGGGACAGGGTAACGATAATTCACCCCTCCACTTT.